This T cell receptor (beta chain) was captured in a study of T cells in localized non-small cell lung cancer. Study-wide points: The study sequenced only one region of the tumor. As a result, intratumor heterogeneity could not be excluded and remains possible. Uninvolved adjacent lung had more T cell clonality than any other tissue, topping tumor. Researchers found a median approximately 57 of the top 100 tumor clones in adjacent lung. Higher T cell density in the blood was associated with longer overall survival, whereas higher adjacent-lung clonality associated with shorter survival.

Sequenced by immunoSEQ multiplex PCR; TCRdb stores in-frame clones only, minus some. The table includes about 24,000 clones, more than 65% detected once. Notes on this clone: What it binds is unknown.

This clonotype was obtained from a man aged 35-69 years with stage II lung adenocarcinoma. Sequencing used PBMCs, obtained before any cancer treatment.

The CDR3 DNA reads TGTGCCAGTAGTATAGTGAGTCAGCCCCAGCATTTT. It yields the protein CASSIVSQPQHF. V usage is TRBV19 and J usage is TRBJ1-5; D is unclear. CDR3 size: 12 residues. CDR1 is LNHDA, CDR2 SQIVND, per germline (reference sequence). Trimming cost V 1 base and J 6 bases, with 4 bases left between them.